These 24 T cell receptor beta chains were sequenced from one sample in a study of blood T cell repertoires in COVID-19. TCRdb keeps only in-frame clones here, not all; method: immunoSEQ multiplex PCR. The sample consists of 40,000 to 65,000 clones, 70% to 85% of them appearing once. The sequencing sample was made of peripheral blood. Every receptor here comes from a human donor in a cohort sampled during active COVID-19.

The chain recombines TRBV27 with TRBJ2-7, with D perhaps TRBD1 (5 bases). This CDR3 comprises 13 residues. In germline, CDR1 is MNHEY, CDR2 SMNVEV (reference sequence). Trimming shortened V by 5 bases and J by 4 bases, and 12 bases separated the two germline ends. The CDR3: CASSPTTGYEQYF. CDR3 sequence (DNA): TGTGCCAGCAGTCCCACTACAGGATACGAGCAGTACTTC.

CDR3 nucleotides: TGCGCCAGCAGCGGCAGGGGGCAGGCAGATACGCAGTATTTT. Its translation: CASSGRGQADTQYF. The chain employs TRBV5-1 and TRBJ2-3, with TRBD1 identical over 8 bases. CDR1 SGHRS and CDR2 YFSETQ come from the germline V gene. The CDR3 contains 14 residues. The V segment lost 4 bases and the J segment 4 bases; nucleotides outside the gene matches: 5.

The V call is TRBV6-2 or TRBV6-3, the J call TRBJ2-2; 7 bases agree with TRBD2. The germline V gene has CDR1 MNHEY and CDR2 SVGEGT. The CDR3 contains 15 residues. The V gene end was trimmed by 6 bases and the J gene end by 1 base; junction bases not matched to a gene: 5. The CDR3 DNA reads as TGTGCCAGCAGCCGTAGCGGGCGGAACACCGGGGAGCTGTTTTTT. Translation: CASSRSGRNTGELFF.

The chain employs TRBV7-9 and TRBJ2-5; TRBD1 matches 8 bases. Germline CDR1 and CDR2: SEHNR and FQNEAQ (reference sequence). J gave up 5 bases and V 5 bases, and 4 bases lay outside the gene matches. The CDR3 spans 13 residues. The CDR3 nucleotides are TGTGCCAGCAGCCCTCAGGGGGCGGAGACCCAGTACTTC. This gives the protein CASSPQGAETQYF. Combining the CDR3 with reference TRBV7-9 and TRBJ2-5 gives the whole variable domain DTGVSQNPRHKITKRGQNVTFRCDPISEHNRLYWYRQTLGQGPEFLTYFQNEAQLEKSRLLSDRFSAERPKGSFSTLEIQRTEQGDSAMYLCASSPQGAETQYFGPGTRLLVL.

The chain carries TRBV5-5 and TRBJ2-7; the match to TRBD2 covers 12 bases. CDR3 length: 15 amino acids. V trimming: 1 base; J trimming: 4 bases; junction bases outside the gene matches: 3. Germline V gene lookup returns CDR1 SGHKS and CDR2 YYEKEE (reference sequence). CDR3 residues: CASSLYTSGGYEQYF. The CDR3 DNA sequence: TGTGCCAGCAGCTTGTACACTAGCGGGGGGTACGAGCAGTACTTC.

This clone was seen just once. The V and J genes are TRBV7-3 and TRBJ2-1; 8 positions agree with TRBD2. CDR3 size: 15 residues. The junction had 11 bases not matched to a gene; V was cut back by 4 bases and J by 9 bases. Germline-derived CDR1 and CDR2 are SGHTA and FQGTGA. The CDR3 spells CASSYFGTRPREQFF. The CDR3 DNA follows: TGTGCCAGCAGCTATTTCGGGACTAGGCCACGTGAGCAGTTCTTC.

This chain uses TRBV30 with TRBJ2-2, with D possibly being TRBD2 (6 bases). V lost 0 bases to trimming and J lost 1 base, with 15 bases between them. Germline V CDR1 and CDR2: GTSNPN, SVGIG (reference sequence). The CDR3 extends over 17 amino acids. CDR3 in amino acids: CAWSVLGAGLNTGELFF. In DNA form, the CDR3 reads TGTGCCTGGAGTGTTTTAGGGGCGGGATTGAACACCGGGGAGCTGTTTTTT.

This clone was seen once. The V gene is TRBV2, the J gene TRBJ1-1, with D uncertain. V lost 5 bases and J lost 8, with 9 bases in between. The CDR3 is 11 amino acids. Germline V gene sequence: CDR1 SNHLY, CDR2 FYNNEI. The CDR3 region is CASSRYLEAFF. The CDR3 nucleotides are TGTGCCAGCAGTCGGTATCTAGAAGCTTTCTTT.

The rearrangement joins TRBV24-1 to TRBJ1-1; maybe TRBD1 (5 bases). CDR1 and CDR2 (germline): KGHDR, SFDVKD. CDR3 size: 15 residues. Trimming removed 9 bases at V and 1 base at J, with 17 bases between. In DNA, the CDR3 is TGTGCCACCCGGGGGGGGAAATACCCGAACACTGAAGCTTTCTTT. Protein sequence: CATRGGKYPNTEAFF.

This clone has a single count. The chain couples TRBV11-1 to TRBJ2-1, with TRBD2 matching 10 bases. V dropped 3 bases and J dropped 7; count of bases not matched to a gene: 6. The CDR3 consists of 15 residues. Per germline, CDR1 SGHAT and CDR2 FQDESV (reference sequence). As DNA, the CDR3 is TGTGCCAGCAGCTTGGGAGCGGGAGGGAAAAATGAGCAGTTCTTC. Translated, it gives CASSLGAGGKNEQFF.

J is TRBJ2-7 and V is TRBV7-2; TRBD2 agrees at 9 bases. The V and J ends lost 3 bases and 2 bases, in that order; junction bases with no gene match: 5. The CDR3 has 15 residues. Germline loops: CDR1 SGHTA, CDR2 FQGNSA. CDR3 protein: CASSFLAGTTYEQYF. The CDR3 DNA follows: TGTGCCAGCAGCTTTCTAGCGGGGACCACCTACGAGCAGTACTTC.

This chain joins TRBV5-1 and TRBJ2-7; possible D gene TRBD2, 5 bases. Germline CDR1 is SGHRS and CDR2 is YFSETQ. The CDR3 totals 13 residues. V lost 4 bases and J lost 5, with 13 bases in between. CDR3 DNA: TGCGCCAGCAGCGTGTACGAGGGTAACGAGCAGTACTTC. It translates to CASSVYEGNEQYF.

The chain is built from TRBV5-1 and TRBJ2-3; 10 nucleotides match TRBD2. J lost 4 bases, V lost 1 base, and 6 bases had no gene match. The CDR3 extends over 16 amino acids. Germline V gives CDR1 SGHRS, CDR2 YFSETQ. The CDR3: CASSLPSGSLADTQYF. The CDR3 DNA is TGCGCCAGCAGCTTGCCTAGCGGGAGCTTGGCAGATACGCAGTATTTT.

As concerns this clone: At one end the junction does not follow the germline gene, possibly because of a read error. This rearrangement joins TRBV28 to TRBJ2-7; the match to TRBD2 covers 8 bases. The CDR3 length is 15 residues. CDR1 and CDR2 from the germline V gene are MDHEN and SYDVKM. CDR3 in amino acids: CASSRGGASSYEQYF. The CDR3 DNA follows: TGCGCCAGCAGTCGGGGGGGGGCTAGCTCCTACGAGCAGTACTTC. Variable domain in full (rest from reference TRBV28 and TRBJ2-7): DVKVTQSSRYLVKRTGEKVFLECVQDMDHENMFWYRQDPGLGLRLIYFSYDVKMKEKGDIPEGYSVSREKKERFSLILESASTNQTSMYLCASSRGGASSYEQYFGPGTRLTVT.

This clone was observed a few times. The gene calls are TRBV7-2 and TRBJ2-5; weak D call: TRBD2 (5 bases). Looked up from germline, CDR1 is SGHTA and CDR2 is FQGNSA. The germline V and J ends were trimmed by 1 base and 2 bases, with 5 bases remaining between them. This CDR3 has 13 amino acids. CDR3 residues: CASSLGGQETQYF. CDR3 sequence (DNA): TGTGCCAGCAGCTTAGGAGGGCAAGAGACCCAGTACTTC.

The J gene is TRBJ2-1, the V gene TRBV6-2 or TRBV6-3, with TRBD2 matching over 10 bases. CDR1 and CDR2 from the germline V gene are MNHEY and SVGEGT. This CDR3 is 15 amino acids long. V lost 6 bases to trimming and J lost 4 bases; unmatched junction nucleotides: 6. The CDR3 sequence is CASSKSGGAYNEQFF. The CDR3 DNA sequence: TGTGCCAGCAGCAAGAGCGGGGGGGCTTACAATGAGCAGTTCTTC.

The chain has TRBV30 and TRBJ2-7, with TRBD1 as a possible D gene (6 bases). Trimming cost V 5 bases and J 3 bases, with 11 bases left between them. CDR1 and CDR2 (germline): GTSNPN, SVGIG (reference sequence). This CDR3 spans 12 amino acids. Here the CDR3 DNA reads TGTGCCTGGGCCGCCAGGGGCTACGAGCAGTACTTC. This sequence encodes CAWAARGYEQYF.

The rearrangement joins TRBV7-9 to TRBJ2-7; the D gene is possibly TRBD1 (6 bases). This CDR3 is 15 amino acids long. Trimming shortened V by 1 base and J by 5 bases, and 15 bases separated the two germline ends. Germline CDR1 is SEHNR and CDR2 is FQNEAQ (reference sequence). The CDR3 DNA follows: TGTGCCAGCAGCTTAGTTCAGGGGCTGAGGGACGAGCAGTACTTC. The encoded protein is CASSLVQGLRDEQYF.

The chain carries TRBV2 and TRBJ1-5, with D possibly matching TRBD1 (5 bases). This CDR3 spans 16 amino acids. Germline V gene lookup returns CDR1 SNHLY and CDR2 FYNNEI. Deletions cut 5 bases from V and 5 bases from J, with 19 bases between. The CDR3, as DNA: TGTGCCAGCAGTACCCCCGGCGGGACGAGGGATCAGCCCCAGCATTTT. Translating gives CASSTPGGTRDQPQHF.

The V gene is TRBV11-3, the J gene TRBJ2-5, with D possibly TRBD1 on 5 matching bases. The CDR3 is 12 residues long. V was pared by 2 bases and J by 5 bases, with 6 bases between. Looked up from germline, CDR1 is SGHNT and CDR2 is YENEEA. Here the CDR3 reads CASSLNRETQYF. The CDR3 nucleotides read TGTGCCAGCAGCTTAAACAGGGAGACCCAGTACTTC.

The CDR3 protein is CASRRKQGDSSPLHF. CDR3 nucleotides: TGCGCCAGCAGACGAAAACAGGGGGACAGTTCACCCCTCCACTTT. The chain carries TRBV5-1 and TRBJ1-6; TRBD1 aligns across 8 bases. J gave up 9 bases and V 5 bases, and 10 bases lay outside the gene matches. The CDR3 has 15 residues. Per the germline V gene, CDR1 is SGHRS and CDR2 is YFSETQ.

The gene calls are TRBV18 and TRBJ1-3; no reliable D call. CDR1 and CDR2 (germline): KGHSH, LQKENI. This CDR3 spans 14 amino acids. V lost 2 bases, J lost 0 bases, and 5 bases lay in between. CDR3 loop: CASSPESSGNTIYF. The DNA of the CDR3 is TGTGCCAGCTCACCAGAGAGCTCTGGAAACACCATATATTTT. Combining the CDR3 with reference TRBV18 and TRBJ1-3 gives the whole variable domain NAGVMQNPRHLVRRRGQEARLRCSPMKGHSHVYWYRQLPEEGLKFMVYLQKENIIDESGMPKERFSAEFPKEGPSILRIQQVVRGDSAAYFCASSPESSGNTIYFGEGSWLTVV.

This chain links TRBV4-3 with TRBJ2-3; 9 nucleotides align to TRBD2. V was clipped by 4 bases and J by 1 base; unmatched bases: 9. The CDR3 consists of 17 residues. The V gene's germline CDR1 is LGHNA and CDR2 YSLEER. CDR3 DNA sequence: TGCGCCAGCAGCCGTCTTCTGTCTAGCGGGGGCACAGATACGCAGTATTTT. It translates to CASSRLLSSGGTDTQYF.

This clone was counted only a few times. The J gene is TRBJ1-4, the V gene TRBV9; 11 positions match TRBD1. The CDR3 spans 16 residues. Germline assignment: CDR1 SGDLS and CDR2 YYNGEE. V gave up 3 bases and J gave up 3 bases; unmatched junction bases: 4. This CDR3 reads CASSARGQGANEKLFF. DNA of the CDR3: TGTGCCAGCAGCGCAAGGGGACAGGGGGCTAATGAAAAACTGTTTTTT. Full variable domain (rest looked up from reference TRBV9 and TRBJ1-4): DSGVTQTPKHLITATGQRVTLRCSPRSGDLSVYWYQQSLDQGLQFLIQYYNGEERAKGNILERFSAQQFPDLHSELNLSSLELGDSALYFCASSARGQGANEKLFFGSGTQLSVL.